These 27 T cell receptor beta chains came from one sample sequenced in a study of shared clonotypes between healthy human individuals. Assay: immunoSEQ multiplex PCR; the TCRdb copy retains only in-frame clones and omits some. This sample has 650,000 to 800,000 clones, with 92% found just once. Naivety among CD8 cells was defined by CD45RO negativity and positive CCR7 selection, thereby excluding terminally differentiated effector memory CD45RA+ cells. The sample consisted of naive CD8+ T cells sorted from blood. The source of these receptors is a man under 40 in good health.

J is TRBJ2-7 and V is TRBV2; 10 nucleotides agree with TRBD2. The CDR3 consists of 13 residues. Germline V gene sequence: CDR1 SNHLY, CDR2 FYNNEI. The V gene end was trimmed by 9 bases and the J gene end by 3 bases; junction bases not matched to a gene: 5. The CDR3: CAREVAGGYEQYF. The CDR3 nucleotides are TGTGCCAGGGAGGTAGCGGGAGGCTACGAGCAGTACTTC.

The V call is TRBV6-6, the J call TRBJ2-7; TRBD1 might be the D (5 bases). Germline-derived CDR1 and CDR2 are MNHNY and SVGAGI (reference sequence). The V gene lost 4 bases and the J gene lost 0 bases, with 16 bases spanning the gap. CDR3 length: 16 residues. The CDR3 DNA reads TGTGCCAGCAGTTTACCAACAGGCCGCTCCTCCTACGAGCAGTACTTC. This translates into CASSLPTGRSSYEQYF.

The V gene is TRBV7-6, the J gene TRBJ2-7, with no clear D. The CDR3 length is 15 residues. V dropped 1 base and J dropped 3 bases, with 13 bases sitting between them. Germline CDR1 and CDR2: SGHVS and FNYEAQ. The CDR3 region is CASSLGVSGDYEQYF. DNA of the CDR3: TGTGCCAGCAGCTTAGGGGTCAGTGGGGACTACGAGCAGTACTTC.

This rearrangement joins TRBV27 to TRBJ2-7; D assignment may be TRBD1 or TRBD2 (5 bases each). Germline V gene data show CDR1 as MNHEY and CDR2 as SMNVEV (reference sequence). This CDR3 comprises 15 residues. Trimming left V 6 bases short and J 7 bases short, with 22 bases between. CDR3 sequence (DNA): TGTGCCAGCAGGTCCGGGACCGGCTTATTTTGGGAGCAGTACTTC. Its translation: CASRSGTGLFWEQYF.

The J gene is TRBJ1-3, the V gene TRBV7-9, with 7 bases that match TRBD1. The V gene's germline CDR1 is SEHNR and CDR2 FQNEAQ (reference sequence). The V and J ends lost 5 bases and 8 bases, in that order; junction bases with no gene match: 12. The CDR3 extends over 15 amino acids. The CDR3 bases are TGTGCCAGCAGCCCCAAGGGGGCTTCGCCGGACACCATATATTTT. Translated: CASSPKGASPDTIYF.

The CDR3 sequence is CASSLASGASYEQYF. CDR3 coding DNA: TGCGCCAGCAGCTTAGCTAGCGGGGCCTCCTACGAGCAGTACTTC. The chain uses TRBV5-1 and TRBJ2-7; 9 nucleotides match TRBD2. After removal of 2 bases from V and 0 bases from J, the junction contained 3 bases not matched to a gene. Germline CDR1 and CDR2: SGHRS and YFSETQ. The CDR3 extends over 15 amino acids.

This chain joins TRBV4-3 and TRBJ2-7, with D perhaps TRBD2 (7 bases). Per germline, CDR1 LGHNA and CDR2 YSLEER. Trimming left V 1 base short and J 2 bases short, with 12 bases between. The CDR3 length is 15 residues. The CDR3 DNA sequence: TGCGCCAGCAGCCAAGGGAGGGGGAGGGCCTACGAGCAGTACTTC. Encoded protein: CASSQGRGRAYEQYF.

The sample holds a few counts of this clone. V and J are TRBV19 and TRBJ2-1; TRBD1 agrees at 7 bases. The CDR3 runs 17 residues. The V gene's germline CDR1 is LNHDA and CDR2 SQIVND (reference sequence). V lost 5 bases and J lost 0; bases outside the gene matches: 10. The CDR3 region has the DNA TGTGCCAGTAGTGCGGACAGGACGTTGACCTCCTACAATGAGCAGTTCTTC. It specifies CASSADRTLTSYNEQFF. The whole variable domain, filled in from reference TRBV19 and TRBJ2-1, reads DGGITQSPKYLFRKEGQNVTLSCEQNLNHDAMYWYRQDPGQGLRLIYYSQIVNDFQKGDIAEGYSVSREKKESFPLTVTSAQKNPTAFYLCASSADRTLTSYNEQFFGPGTRLTVL.

The chain is built from TRBV15 and TRBJ2-7; 7 positions match TRBD1. Germline CDR1 and CDR2: LNHNV and YYDKDF (reference sequence). The CDR3 runs 14 residues. V was clipped by 3 bases and J by 5 bases; unmatched bases: 7. The CDR3 reads CATSSGDRRNEQYF. CDR3 sequence (DNA): TGTGCCACCAGCAGCGGGGACAGAAGGAACGAGCAGTACTTC. The full variable domain, completed using reference TRBV15 and TRBJ2-7, is DAMVIQNPRYQVTQFGKPVTLSCSQTLNHNVMYWYQQKSSQAPKLLFHYYDKDFNNEADTPDNFQSRRPNTSFCFLDIRSPGLGDTAMYLCATSSGDRRNEQYFGPGTRLTVT.

V usage is TRBV29-1 and J usage is TRBJ2-7, with D unclear. V lost 4 bases and J 0 bases, leaving 10 bases between the germline ends. Germline-derived CDR1 and CDR2 are SQVTM and ANQGSEA. There are 13 residues in the CDR3. CDR3 bases: TGCAGCGTTGTGAGCGCGATCTCCTACGAGCAGTACTTC. This encodes CSVVSAISYEQYF.

The CDR3 protein is CSVDPRTSGSYNEQFF. In nucleotides, the CDR3 is TGCAGCGTTGATCCCCGGACTAGCGGGTCCTACAATGAGCAGTTCTTC. The chain recombines TRBV29-1 with TRBJ2-1; the match to TRBD2 covers 11 bases. V shed 3 bases and J 1 base; nucleotides not matched to a gene: 5. The CDR3 length is 16 residues. CDR1 SQVTM and CDR2 ANQGSEA come from the germline V gene.

The chain combines TRBV5-1 with TRBJ2-5; 10 bases fit TRBD1. J was trimmed by 5 bases and V by 4 bases; bases with no gene match: 11. The CDR3 has 16 residues. Per the germline V gene, CDR1 is SGHRS and CDR2 is YFSETQ. The CDR3 coding sequence is TGCGCCAGCAGCATACCTGGGACAGGGGCGACGGAGACCCAGTACTTC. This translates into CASSIPGTGATETQYF.

The chain employs TRBV2 and TRBJ1-2, with D uncertain. In germline, CDR1 is SNHLY, CDR2 FYNNEI. The CDR3 covers 13 residues. V lost 0 bases and J 4 bases, leaving 6 bases between the germline ends. CDR3 nucleotide sequence: TGTGCCAGCAGTGAAGCAGTTAGCTATGGCTACACCTTC. Encoded protein: CASSEAVSYGYTF.

The V gene is TRBV9, the J gene TRBJ2-7; 9 bases align to TRBD1. The junction had 12 bases not matched to a gene; V was cut back by 4 bases and J by 7 bases. CDR3 length: 15 amino acids. Germline-derived CDR1 and CDR2 are SGDLS and YYNGEE. This chain's CDR3 is CASSPLGTGRWEQYF. CDR3 bases: TGTGCCAGCAGCCCACTTGGGACAGGGCGATGGGAGCAGTACTTC.

This rearrangement joins TRBV5-1 to TRBJ2-1; 7 nucleotides match TRBD2. After removal of 6 bases from V and 5 bases from J, the junction contained 11 bases not matched to a gene. Germline V gene data show CDR1 as SGHRS and CDR2 as YFSETQ. The CDR3 is made up of 15 amino acids. In DNA, the CDR3 is TGCGCCAGCAATTTTTATGGCGGGAGTGACAATGAGCAGTTCTTC. Its translation: CASNFYGGSDNEQFF.

This chain uses TRBV27 with TRBJ2-7; 8 bases agree with TRBD2. V shed 3 bases and J 0 bases; nucleotides not matched to a gene: 7. The CDR3 length is 16 residues. The V gene's germline CDR1 is MNHEY and CDR2 SMNVEV (reference sequence). The CDR3: CASSFSTSGLSYEQYF. The CDR3 nucleotides are TGTGCCAGCAGTTTCTCCACTAGCGGACTCTCCTACGAGCAGTACTTC.

The V and J genes are TRBV7-9 and TRBJ2-5; 9 bases map to TRBD1. The junction had 9 bases not matched to a gene; V was cut back by 8 bases and J by 2 bases. The CDR3 runs to 15 residues. Germline lookup yields CDR1 SEHNR and CDR2 FQNEAQ (reference sequence). The CDR3 DNA reads as TGTGCCAGCGTGGACGGACAGGGGTGGCAAGAGACCCAGTACTTC. Translation gives CASVDGQGWQETQYF. Full variable domain (rest looked up from reference TRBV7-9 and TRBJ2-5): DTGVSQNPRHKITKRGQNVTFRCDPISEHNRLYWYRQTLGQGPEFLTYFQNEAQLEKSRLLSDRFSAERPKGSFSTLEIQRTEQGDSAMYLCASVDGQGWQETQYFGPGTRLLVL.

This sequence joins TRBV7-2 and TRBJ1-2; 10 bases are a match to TRBD1. Trimming at V came to 4 bases and at J to 4 bases, leaving 3 bases not matched to a gene. This CDR3 has 14 residues. Germline-derived CDR1 and CDR2 are SGHTA and FQGNSA. The CDR3 region has the DNA TGTGCCAGCAGCTACGGGACAGGGGTCTATGGCTACACCTTC. This codes for CASSYGTGVYGYTF.

Regarding this clone: The sample contains more than one DNA sequence encoding this CDR3. The J gene is TRBJ2-1, the V gene TRBV27; TRBD2 agrees at 7 bases. CDR1 is MNHEY, CDR2 SMNVEV, per germline (reference sequence). CDR3 length equals 15 residues. With 2 bases clipped from V and 2 bases from J, the junction kept 3 bases outside the gene matches. The CDR3, as DNA: TGTGCCAGCAGTTTAGGCCTAGCGGCCTACAATGAGCAGTTCTTC. This encodes CASSLGLAAYNEQFF.

The chain couples TRBV28 to TRBJ2-1, with 7 bases fitting TRBD1. Germline loops: CDR1 MDHEN, CDR2 SYDVKM. CDR3 length equals 17 residues. V shed 5 bases and J 3 bases; nucleotides not matched to a gene: 13. Here the CDR3 DNA reads TGTGCCAGCAGTACGCATAGACAGGGTGTTATCTACAATGAGCAGTTCTTC. It codes for CASSTHRQGVIYNEQFF.

This chain links TRBV18 with TRBJ1-1; D unresolved. There are 18 residues in the CDR3. The ends were cut back, 1 base at V and 1 base at J, with 19 bases in the middle. Germline V gene lookup returns CDR1 KGHSH and CDR2 LQKENI. The CDR3 reads CASSPRENLRLPNTEAFF. CDR3 DNA: TGTGCCAGCTCACCACGTGAAAACCTCAGGTTACCGAACACTGAAGCTTTCTTT. Together with reference TRBV18 and TRBJ1-1, the CDR3 gives the full variable domain: NAGVMQNPRHLVRRRGQEARLRCSPMKGHSHVYWYRQLPEEGLKFMVYLQKENIIDESGMPKERFSAEFPKEGPSILRIQQVVRGDSAAYFCASSPRENLRLPNTEAFFGQGTRLTVV.

The chain uses TRBV27 and TRBJ2-2; possibly TRBD2 for D (5 bases). The V end lost 5 bases, the J end lost 1 base, and 14 bases lay between the germline ends. CDR1 is MNHEY, CDR2 SMNVEV, per germline (reference sequence). The CDR3 runs to 16 residues. Here the CDR3 reads CASSRWSGRNTGELFF. CDR3 bases: TGTGCCAGCAGTCGATGGAGCGGACGGAACACCGGGGAGCTGTTTTTT.

The chain couples TRBV9 to TRBJ2-7; D not certain. The V gene's germline CDR1 is SGDLS and CDR2 YYNGEE. CDR3 length: 13 amino acids. The V gene lost 4 bases and the J gene lost 0 bases, with 8 bases spanning the gap. For the CDR3, the DNA is TGTGCCAGCAGCACCCCGAGCTCCTACGAGCAGTACTTC. This translates into CASSTPSSYEQYF.

CDR3 bases: TGTGCCAGCAGCCCGGACGGCGAGACCCAGTACTTC. This sequence encodes CASSPDGETQYF. This chain uses TRBV11-2 with TRBJ2-5; unclear D gene. This CDR3 contains 12 residues. V dropped 5 bases and J dropped 5 bases, with 9 bases sitting between them. Per germline, CDR1 SGHAT and CDR2 FQNNGV.

This clone was observed a single time. The J gene is TRBJ2-3, the V gene TRBV5-4; 11 nucleotides align to TRBD1. The CDR3 has 18 residues. Germline CDR1 SGHNT, CDR2 YYREEE (reference sequence). J gave up 0 bases and V 1 base, and 7 bases lay outside the gene matches. The CDR3 nucleotides read TGTGCCAGCAGCTTGCCCCTGGACAGGGGGCTAAGCACAGATACGCAGTATTTT. Protein sequence: CASSLPLDRGLSTDTQYF.

Comment on this clone: The sample holds other DNA sequences that translate to the same CDR3. The rearrangement joins TRBV29-1 to TRBJ2-7; 8 bases fit TRBD1. CDR3 size: 13 residues. V lost 4 bases and J lost 1; bases outside the gene matches: 3. Germline V gene lookup returns CDR1 SQVTM and CDR2 ANQGSEA. The DNA for the CDR3 is TGCAGCGTTGTGAGACAGGGGTCCTACGAGCAGTACTTC. Translating gives CSVVRQGSYEQYF.

This chain uses TRBV19 with TRBJ2-7; D is ambiguous. Germline CDR1 reads LNHDA; CDR2 reads SQIVND (reference sequence). The CDR3 contains 13 residues. Between the trimmed V and J ends, which lost 3 bases and 5 bases, there was a span of 11 bases. Here the CDR3 reads CASSISPQHEQYF. CDR3 coding DNA: TGTGCCAGTAGTATCTCCCCCCAACACGAGCAGTACTTC. Full variable domain (remainder filled in from reference TRBV19 and TRBJ2-7): DGGITQSPKYLFRKEGQNVTLSCEQNLNHDAMYWYRQDPGQGLRLIYYSQIVNDFQKGDIAEGYSVSREKKESFPLTVTSAQKNPTAFYLCASSISPQHEQYFGPGTRLTVT.